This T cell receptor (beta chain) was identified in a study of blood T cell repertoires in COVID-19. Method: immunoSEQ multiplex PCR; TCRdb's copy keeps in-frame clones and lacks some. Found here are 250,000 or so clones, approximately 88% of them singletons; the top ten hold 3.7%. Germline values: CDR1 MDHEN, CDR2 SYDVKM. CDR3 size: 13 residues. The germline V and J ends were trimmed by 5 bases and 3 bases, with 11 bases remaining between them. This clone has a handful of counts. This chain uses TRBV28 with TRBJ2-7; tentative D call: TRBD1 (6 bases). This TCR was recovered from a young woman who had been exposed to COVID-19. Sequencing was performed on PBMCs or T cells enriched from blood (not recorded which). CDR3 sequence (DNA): TGTGCCAGCAGTACTACACAGGGCTACGAGCAGTACTTC. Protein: CASSTTQGYEQYF.